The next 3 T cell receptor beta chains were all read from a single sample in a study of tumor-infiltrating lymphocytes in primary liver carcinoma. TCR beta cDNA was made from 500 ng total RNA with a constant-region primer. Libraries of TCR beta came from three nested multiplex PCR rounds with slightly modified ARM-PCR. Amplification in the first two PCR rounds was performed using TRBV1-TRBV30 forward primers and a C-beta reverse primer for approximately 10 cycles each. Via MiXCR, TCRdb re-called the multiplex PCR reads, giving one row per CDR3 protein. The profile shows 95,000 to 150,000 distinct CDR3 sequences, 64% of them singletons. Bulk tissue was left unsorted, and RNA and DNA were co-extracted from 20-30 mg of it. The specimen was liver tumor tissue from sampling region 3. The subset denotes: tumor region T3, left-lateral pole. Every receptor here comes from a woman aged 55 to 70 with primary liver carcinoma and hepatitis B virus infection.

In nucleotides, the CDR3 is TGTGCCAGCGGCATCGCGCTGGGGGAGACCCAGTACTTC. This encodes CASGIALGETQYF. This sequence joins TRBV6-5 and TRBJ2-5; D unresolved. CDR1 is MNHEY and CDR2 is SVGAGI in the germline V gene. This CDR3 is 13 amino acids long. Trimming took 8 bases from V and 5 from J, leaving 15 bases between them.

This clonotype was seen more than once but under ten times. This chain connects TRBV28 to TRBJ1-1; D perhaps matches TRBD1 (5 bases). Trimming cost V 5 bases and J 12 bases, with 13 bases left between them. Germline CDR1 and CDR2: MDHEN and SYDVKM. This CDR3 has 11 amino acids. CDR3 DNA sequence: TGTGCCAGCAGTATCAGGGTGGCAACTTTCTTT. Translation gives CASSIRVATFF.

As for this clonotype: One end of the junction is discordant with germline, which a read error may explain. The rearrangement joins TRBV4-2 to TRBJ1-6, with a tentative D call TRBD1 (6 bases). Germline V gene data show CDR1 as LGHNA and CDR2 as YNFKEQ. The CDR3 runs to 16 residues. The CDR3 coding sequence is TGTGCCAGCAGCCAAGACTCGGGACACGGTAATTCACCCCTCCACTTC. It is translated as CASSQDSGHGNSPLHF.